This is a list of T cell receptor beta chains from one sample in a study of blood T cell repertoires in COVID-19. TCRdb keeps only in-frame clones here, not all; method: immunoSEQ multiplex PCR. The table lists around 45,000 clones, over 70% of them singletons, with about 22% in the top ten. Sequencing input: peripheral blood. All receptors derive from a woman aged 55-70 years with acute or convalescent COVID-19. Both conserved end residues are part of each CDR3. A D gene is named only where the DNA matches it firmly. Size values are once, few and many counts, or a class for expanded clones, and some rows have none.

clone_size,j_call,d_call,v_call,cdr3_nt,cdr3_aa
NA,TRBJ2-7,TRBD2,TRBV5-4,TGTGCCAGCAGCAGAGACCCTAGCGGCGAGCAGTACTTC,CASSRDPSGEQYF
few,TRBJ1-6,NA,TRBV30,TGTGCCTGGAGGGGGACACGCTATAATTCACCCCTCCACTTT,CAWRGTRYNSPLHF
NA,TRBJ2-1,TRBD1,TRBV7-8,TGTGCCAGCAGCCGGACAGGGGAAATCCACAATGAGCAGTTCTTC,CASSRTGEIHNEQFF
few,TRBJ1-6,NA,TRBV5-4,TGTGCCAGCAGCTTGGCCGCGGTTTCACCCCTCCACTTT,CASSLAAVSPLHF
NA,TRBJ1-1,NA,TRBV6-5,TGTGCCAGCAGTCCGAGCCTGAACACTGAAGCTTTCTTT,CASSPSLNTEAFF
NA,TRBJ2-2,TRBD2,TRBV19,TGTGCCAGTAGCCCCACGGGACTAGCAACCGGGGAGCTGTTTTTT,CASSPTGLATGELFF
NA,TRBJ1-2,NA,TRBV5-4,TGTGCCAGCAGCCCGGTTCAGGGCGGCTATGGCTACACCTTC,CASSPVQGGYGYTF
NA,TRBJ1-1,NA,TRBV7-9,TGTGCCAGCGTGGCTTACACTGAAGCTTTCTTT,CASVAYTEAFF
NA,TRBJ2-2,TRBD1,TRBV4-2,TGTGCCAGCAGCCAACGGTCGACAGGGGAGTCCACCGGGGAGCTGTTTTTT,CASSQRSTGESTGELFF
few,TRBJ2-7,NA,TRBV3-1/TRBV3-2,TGTGCCAGCAGCCAAGTTCACAACCCCTACGAGCAGTACTTC,CASSQVHNPYEQYF
NA,TRBJ2-4,NA,TRBV29-1,TGCAGCGTGGCCACAGGGAACATTCAGTACTTC,CSVATGNIQYF
NA,TRBJ1-5,TRBD1,TRBV18,TGTGCCAGCTCAACAGGGGGAGGGCAGCCCCAGCATTTT,CASSTGGGQPQHF